Below, 9 T cell receptor beta chains from the same sample are listed, as sequenced in a study of T-cell reconstitution after alpha-beta-depleted transplantation in children. TCRbeta library preparation incorporated unique molecular identifiers. One entry per CDR3 protein results from TCRdb running MiXCR on the PCR reads. This repertoire shows 420,000 or so distinct CDR3 sequences, about 11% found once; its top ten account for roughly 5.1%. Specimen: PBMCs from the stem cell graft donor, collected from the stem cell graft. These receptors came from a human donor who donated a stem cell graft to a child with acute myeloid leukemia.

This clonotype was recorded a few times. The chain recombines TRBV20-1 with TRBJ2-5; no reliable D call. Germline loops: CDR1 DFQATT, CDR2 SNEGSKA (reference sequence). The CDR3 spans 13 residues. V was shortened by 1 base and J by 2 bases, with 8 bases between the two germline ends. The CDR3 DNA reads as TGCAGTGCTAGAGGACCAGAGCAAGAGACCCAGTACTTC. Translating gives CSARGPEQETQYF.

This clonotype turned up a few times. CDR3: CASSLKSGITEQYF. In DNA, the CDR3 is TGCGCCAGCAGCTTGAAAAGCGGTATTACGGAGCAGTACTTC. The chain is built from TRBV5-1 and TRBJ2-7; a weak D match, TRBD2 (5 bases). The CDR3 spans 14 residues. The V end was cut by 1 base, the J end by 7 bases, with 15 bases between. CDR1 and CDR2 (germline): SGHRS, YFSETQ.

This rearrangement joins TRBV11-2 to TRBJ2-1; D is undetermined. Germline V gene data show CDR1 as SGHAT and CDR2 as FQNNGV. V lost 5 bases to trimming and J lost 10 bases, with 18 bases between them. The CDR3 is made up of 14 amino acids. The CDR3 spells CASSRVSQGPEQFF. CDR3 nucleotides: TGTGCCAGCAGCCGTGTGTCCCAAGGTCCGGAGCAGTTCTTC.

This clonotype was counted at least ten times. This chain joins TRBV7-2 and TRBJ2-2; D unresolved. The germline V gene encodes CDR1 SGHTA and CDR2 FQGNSA. The length of the CDR3 is 16 residues. V lost 1 base, J lost 4 bases, and 13 bases lay in between. The CDR3 here is CASSLESPGSTGELFF. The DNA of the CDR3 is TGTGCCAGCAGCTTAGAATCTCCCGGTTCCACCGGGGAGCTGTTTTTT.

This clonotype was detected many times. The chain is built from TRBV20-1 and TRBJ2-5; 7 nucleotides line up with TRBD1. Losses at the gene ends were 0 bases for V and 5 bases for J; bases not matched to a gene: 6. This CDR3 spans 14 amino acids. CDR1 and CDR2 from the germline V gene are DFQATT and SNEGSKA (reference sequence). The CDR3 region is CSARDPTGKETQYF. Written as DNA, the CDR3 is TGCAGTGCTAGAGACCCGACAGGGAAGGAGACCCAGTACTTC.

This clonotype has only a few counts. J is TRBJ1-1 and V is TRBV6-4; possibly TRBD1 for D (6 bases). The V gene lost 3 bases and the J gene lost 6 bases, with 11 bases spanning the gap. This CDR3 is 13 amino acids long. Looked up from germline, CDR1 is MRHNA and CDR2 is SNTAGT. The CDR3 loop is CASSDSGVAEAFF. For the CDR3, the DNA is TGTGCCAGCAGTGATTCAGGGGTTGCTGAAGCTTTCTTT.

This chain uses TRBV18 with TRBJ1-5; D gene uncertain. The V gene lost 2 bases and the J gene lost 0 bases, with 11 bases spanning the gap. This CDR3 is 16 amino acids long. Germline loops: CDR1 KGHSH, CDR2 LQKENI. The CDR3 loop reads CASSPSSAYSNQPQHF. DNA of the CDR3: TGTGCCAGCTCACCAAGTTCAGCTTATAGCAATCAGCCCCAGCATTTT.

The chain is built from TRBV24-1 and TRBJ2-2; TRBD1 might be the D (6 bases). V was shortened by 2 bases and J by 0 bases, with 12 bases between the two germline ends. The germline V gene encodes CDR1 KGHDR and CDR2 SFDVKD. This CDR3 is 17 amino acids long. CDR3 coding DNA: TGTGCCACCAGTGATTCTGGACAGTTCGCGAACACCGGGGAGCTGTTTTTT. Its translation: CATSDSGQFANTGELFF.

At least ten counts were recorded for this clonotype. The chain has TRBV12-3 or TRBV12-4 and TRBJ2-7, with 10 positions matching TRBD1. J lost 4 bases, V lost 3 bases, and 3 bases had no gene match. The CDR3 totals 14 residues. Here the CDR3 reads CASSLTGGGYEQYF. For the CDR3, the DNA is TGTGCCAGCAGTTTGACAGGGGGCGGTTACGAGCAGTACTTC.